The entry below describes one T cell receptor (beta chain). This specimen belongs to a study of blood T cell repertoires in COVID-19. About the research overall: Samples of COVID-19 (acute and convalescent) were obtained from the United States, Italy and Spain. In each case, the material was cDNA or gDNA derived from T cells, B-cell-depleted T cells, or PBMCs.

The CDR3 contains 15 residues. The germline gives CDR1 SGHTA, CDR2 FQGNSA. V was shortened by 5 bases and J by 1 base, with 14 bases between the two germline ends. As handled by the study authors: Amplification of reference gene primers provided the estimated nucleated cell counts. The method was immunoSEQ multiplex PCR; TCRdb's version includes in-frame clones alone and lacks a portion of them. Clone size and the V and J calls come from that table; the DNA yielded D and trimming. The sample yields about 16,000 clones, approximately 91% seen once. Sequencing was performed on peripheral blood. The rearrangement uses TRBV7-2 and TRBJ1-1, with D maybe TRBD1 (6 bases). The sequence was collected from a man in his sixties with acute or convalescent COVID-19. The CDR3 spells CASSLWGQKNTEAFF. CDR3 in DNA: TGTGCCAGCAGCCTTTGGGGGCAGAAGAACACTGAAGCTTTCTTT.